This T cell receptor (beta chain) was recorded in a study of cytomegalovirus exposure and HLA in healthy donors. Regarding the study as a whole: In a later analysis, first-cohort TCR clusters were found to tend to co-occur in the approximately 120 validation repertoires. The authors listed 150 to 200 TCR beta chains as cytomegalovirus-associated.

For this clone: Antigen: not known.

Produced via immunoSEQ multiplex PCR; TCRdb's table is partial and in-frame only. Here the sample spans around 230,000 clones, about 90% being singletons. V lost 4 bases to trimming and J lost 5 bases; unmatched junction nucleotides: 7. The germline V gene encodes CDR1 LNHDA and CDR2 SQIVND (reference sequence). The CDR3 has 14 residues. The V gene is TRBV19, the J gene TRBJ2-5, with TRBD2 matching over 7 bases. The sequencing sample was made of PBMCs. The receptor was isolated from a woman between 25 and 40 years old in good health and CMV-seropositive. The CDR3: CASSTWGGMETQYF. The CDR3 region has the DNA TGTGCCAGTAGTACTTGGGGGGGAATGGAGACCCAGTACTTC.